This T cell receptor beta chain was sequenced for a study of post-analysis software for immune sequencing data. Whole-study results and caveats: Comparison with controls showed significantly lower normalized Chao1 diversity in multiple sclerosis patients.

A note on this clonotype: What it binds is unknown.

Unique molecular identifiers tagged the TCR beta cDNA libraries. TCRdb used MiXCR to reprocess the PCR reads, holding one entry per CDR3 protein. Of roughly 600,000 distinct CDR3 sequences in the sample, roughly 40% were seen once. This TCR was sampled from a girl between 10 and 17 years old with multiple sclerosis. Input material: blood.

The CDR3, as DNA: TGTGCCAGCAGAAAAGGGACTAGCGGGACCAATGAGCAGTTCTTC. Its translation: CASRKGTSGTNEQFF. V is TRBV12-3 or TRBV12-4 and J is TRBJ2-1, with TRBD2 matching over 13 bases. After removal of 6 bases from V and 6 bases from J, the junction contained 5 bases not matched to a gene. The CDR3 length is 15 residues.